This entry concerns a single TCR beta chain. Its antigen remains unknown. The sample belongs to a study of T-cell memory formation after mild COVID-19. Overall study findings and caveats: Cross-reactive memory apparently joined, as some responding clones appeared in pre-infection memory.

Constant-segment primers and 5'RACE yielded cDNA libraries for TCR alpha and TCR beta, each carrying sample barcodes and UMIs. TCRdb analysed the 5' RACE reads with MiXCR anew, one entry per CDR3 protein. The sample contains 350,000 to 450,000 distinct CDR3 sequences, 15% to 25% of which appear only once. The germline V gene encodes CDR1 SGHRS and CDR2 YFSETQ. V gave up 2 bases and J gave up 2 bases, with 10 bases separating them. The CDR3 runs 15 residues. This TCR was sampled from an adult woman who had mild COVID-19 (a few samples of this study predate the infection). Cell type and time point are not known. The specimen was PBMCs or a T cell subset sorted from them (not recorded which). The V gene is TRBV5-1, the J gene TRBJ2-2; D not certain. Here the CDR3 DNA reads TGCGCCAGCAGCTTTGGACCCTTAAACACCGGGGAGCTGTTTTTT. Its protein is CASSFGPLNTGELFF.